These 26 T cell receptor beta chains originate from one sample sequenced in a study of cytomegalovirus exposure and HLA in healthy donors. The study ran its PCR with 60 Vbeta and 13 Jbeta primers. The method was immunoSEQ multiplex PCR; TCRdb's version includes in-frame clones alone and lacks a portion of them. The table records around 150,000 clones, roughly three quarters of them present only once. Sequenced material: PBMCs. The source of these receptors is a man aged 40-55 years in good health and CMV-seropositive.

This chain joins TRBV19 and TRBJ1-1, with TRBD1 identical over 10 bases. Germline V lookup: CDR1 LNHDA, CDR2 SQIVND (reference sequence). After removal of 7 bases from V and 5 bases from J, the junction contained 10 bases not matched to a gene. The CDR3 has 15 residues. The CDR3 loop is CASIYSGTGATEAFF. For the CDR3, the DNA is TGTGCCAGTATATATTCCGGGACAGGGGCAACTGAAGCTTTCTTT.

This chain connects TRBV11-2 to TRBJ2-1; D is perhaps TRBD2 (6 bases). Between the trimmed V and J ends, which lost 5 bases and 6 bases, there was a span of 11 bases. Germline values: CDR1 SGHAT, CDR2 FQNNGV. The CDR3 length is 13 residues. CDR3 bases: TGTGCCAGCAGCCTGTTCGGGGGCAATGAGCAGTTCTTC. Its protein is CASSLFGGNEQFF.

About this clone itself: At one of its ends the junction is not consistent with the germline gene, which may arise from a read error. This chain's CDR3 is CSSSRAHGEQYF. The DNA of the CDR3 is TGTTCCAGCAGCAGAGCCCATGGCGAGCAGTACTTC. The rearrangement joins TRBV7-9 to TRBJ2-7; D gene uncertain. The CDR3 is made up of 12 amino acids. Germline-derived CDR1 and CDR2 are SEHNR and FQNEAQ (reference sequence). Full variable domain (outside the CDR3, taken from reference TRBV7-9 and TRBJ2-7): DTGVSQNPRHKITKRGQNVTFRCDPISEHNRLYWYRQTLGQGPEFLTYFQNEAQLEKSRLLSDRFSAERPKGSFSTLEIQRTEQGDSAMYLCSSSRAHGEQYFGPGTRLTVT.

This rearrangement joins TRBV4-1 to TRBJ1-1; D is unresolved. Germline CDR1 and CDR2: MGHRA and YSYEKL. Trimming shortened V by 0 bases and J by 0 bases, and 14 bases separated the two germline ends. The CDR3 has 17 residues. This chain's CDR3 is CASSQDFWPFMNTEAFF. The CDR3 DNA sequence: TGCGCCAGCAGCCAAGATTTTTGGCCGTTCATGAACACTGAAGCTTTCTTT.

Regarding this clone: The junction differs from germline at one of its ends, possibly a read error. The chain is built from TRBV5-8 and TRBJ1-5; 7 nucleotides match TRBD1. In germline, CDR1 is SGHTS, CDR2 YDEGEE. This CDR3 has 14 amino acids. CDR3 in amino acids: CASRLGQIGQPQHF. CDR3 nucleotide sequence: TGTGCCAGCAGATTGGGACAGATCGGGCAGCCCCAGCATTTT.

The sample holds a few counts of this clone. The chain recombines TRBV5-4 with TRBJ1-2; TRBD1 agrees at 7 bases. CDR3 length: 14 amino acids. Germline trimming cut 4 bases from V and 2 bases from J; bases unmatched to any gene: 5. The germline CDR1 and CDR2 sequences are SGHNT and YYREEE (reference sequence). The CDR3 sequence is CASSREGANYGYTF. The CDR3, as DNA: TGTGCCAGCAGCCGGGAGGGGGCAAACTATGGCTACACCTTC.

The CDR3 DNA is TGTGCCAGCAGTTCATCTATGAACACTGAAGCTTTCTTT. Amino acids: CASSSSMNTEAFF. J is TRBJ1-1 and V is TRBV2; D is undetermined. Trimming took off 5 bases at V and 0 bases at J, with 7 bases between the two ends. Germline CDR1 SNHLY, CDR2 FYNNEI. This CDR3 has 13 residues.

The chain has TRBV27 and TRBJ1-1; 10 positions match TRBD1. CDR3 length: 14 amino acids. Germline lookup yields CDR1 MNHEY and CDR2 SMNVEV (reference sequence). The junction had 5 bases not matched to a gene; V was cut back by 6 bases and J by 4 bases. The CDR3 DNA reads TGTGCCAGCAGGGACAGGGGGATGAGCACTGAAGCTTTCTTT. It yields the protein CASRDRGMSTEAFF.

The chain links TRBV7-2 to TRBJ1-1, with D maybe TRBD1 (6 bases). Germline loops: CDR1 SGHTA, CDR2 FQGNSA. This CDR3 is built from 19 residues. V was pared by 5 bases and J by 0 bases, with 25 bases between. The DNA for the CDR3 is TGTGCCAGCAGCCGCGCCCCACAGGGCCCTAAAGGCCTGAACACTGAAGCTTTCTTT. Translated: CASSRAPQGPKGLNTEAFF.

This chain connects TRBV6-5 to TRBJ1-1, with 10 bases aligning to TRBD1. The CDR3 runs to 13 residues. With V trimmed by 6 bases and J by 4 bases, 2 bases remained unmatched. CDR1 is MNHEY and CDR2 is SVGAGI in the germline V gene. The CDR3 loop is CASRTGGGTEAFF. The CDR3 DNA is TGTGCCAGCAGGACAGGGGGCGGCACTGAAGCTTTCTTT.

The rearrangement links TRBV4-3 to TRBJ1-1; possible D gene TRBD1, 6 bases. Germline V gene lookup returns CDR1 LGHNA and CDR2 YSLEER. The CDR3 length is 13 residues. V was shortened by 0 bases and J by 5 bases, with 7 bases between the two germline ends. CDR3 sequence: CASSQEGGTEAFF. The CDR3 region has the DNA TGCGCCAGCAGCCAAGAAGGGGGAACTGAAGCTTTCTTT.

The chain is built from TRBV7-2 and TRBJ1-3; no definite D call. CDR1 SGHTA and CDR2 FQGNSA come from the germline V gene. Trimming took off 5 bases at V and 0 bases at J, with 5 bases between the two ends. The CDR3 loop spans 13 amino acids. CDR3 coding DNA: TGTGCCAGCAGCGCAGGCTCTGGAAACACCATATATTTT. Translated, it gives CASSAGSGNTIYF.

This clone was observed once. The chain joins TRBV29-1 to TRBJ2-2; weak D call: TRBD2 (5 bases). The CDR3 extends over 15 amino acids. The germline CDR1 and CDR2 sequences are SQVTM and ANQGSEA. Trimming left V 3 bases short and J 4 bases short, with 15 bases between. The CDR3 DNA is TGCAGCGTTGATGGACGGACCGCGGGCACCGGGGAGCTGTTTTTT. This encodes CSVDGRTAGTGELFF.

This rearrangement joins TRBV7-3 to TRBJ2-5; D unclear. V shed 5 bases and J shed 4 bases, with 11 bases lying between them. Germline V gene lookup returns CDR1 SGHTA and CDR2 FQGTGA. This CDR3 has 13 residues. The CDR3, as DNA: TGTGCCAGCAGCCCCGCCCCGAGAGAGACCCAGTACTTC. Translation: CASSPAPRETQYF.

The chain couples TRBV5-4 to TRBJ2-1; 14 bases fit TRBD2. There are 19 residues in the CDR3. The germline V gene has CDR1 SGHNT and CDR2 YYREEE (reference sequence). V lost 4 bases to trimming and J lost 2 bases; unmatched junction nucleotides: 11. CDR3: CASSGPAGTSGGPYNEQFF. CDR3 sequence (DNA): TGTGCCAGCAGCGGACCCGCCGGGACTAGCGGGGGCCCCTACAATGAGCAGTTCTTC.

The rearrangement links TRBV9 to TRBJ2-5, with D perhaps matching TRBD2 (5 bases). CDR3 length equals 14 residues. V lost 0 bases and J lost 4, with 10 bases in between. Germline V gene data show CDR1 as SGDLS and CDR2 as YYNGEE. The CDR3 here is CASSVGGSGETQYF. For the CDR3, the DNA is TGTGCCAGCAGCGTAGGAGGGTCGGGAGAGACCCAGTACTTC.

This clone was seen only a few times. The chain recombines TRBV7-8 with TRBJ1-5, with D unresolved. The CDR3 sequence is 16 residues long. Trimming took off 5 bases at V and 0 bases at J, with 14 bases between the two ends. CDR1 SGHVS and CDR2 FQNEAQ come from the germline V gene. The CDR3 bases are TGTGCCAGCAGCCGTACAGCACTTTATAGCAATCAGCCCCAGCATTTT. This gives the protein CASSRTALYSNQPQHF.

The chain is built from TRBV25-1 and TRBJ2-7, with 7 bases identical to TRBD2. Looked up from germline, CDR1 is MGHDK and CDR2 is SYGVNS. After removal of 6 bases from V and 7 bases from J, the junction contained 6 bases not matched to a gene. The CDR3 loop spans 12 amino acids. The CDR3: CASRPPGGEQYF. The CDR3 DNA sequence: TGTGCCAGCAGGCCCCCCGGGGGGGAGCAGTACTTC.

V and J are TRBV5-5 and TRBJ1-1, with D tentatively TRBD1 (6 bases). The CDR3 is 15 amino acids. The V gene lost 3 bases and the J gene lost 3 bases, with 15 bases spanning the gap. Germline CDR1 SGHKS, CDR2 YYEKEE (reference sequence). The CDR3 DNA reads TGTGCCAGCAGCTCCGCCGGGACAAGGGACACTGAAGCTTTCTTT. Its translation is CASSSAGTRDTEAFF.

J is TRBJ2-5 and V is TRBV5-4, with D tentatively TRBD1 (5 bases). V lost 5 bases and J 4 bases, leaving 15 bases between the germline ends. Germline assignment: CDR1 SGHNT and CDR2 YYREEE (reference sequence). The CDR3 consists of 14 residues. This CDR3 reads CASRPQGPGETQYF. The CDR3 nucleotides are TGTGCCAGCAGGCCGCAGGGTCCGGGAGAGACCCAGTACTTC. Drawing the rest from reference TRBV5-4 and TRBJ2-5, the complete variable domain is ETGVTQSPTHLIKTRGQQVTLRCSSQSGHNTVSWYQQALGQGPQFIFQYYREEENGRGNFPPRFSGLQFPNYSSELNVNALELDDSALYLCASRPQGPGETQYFGPGTRLLVL.

The chain carries TRBV7-2 and TRBJ1-3; 9 nucleotides match TRBD1. Germline trimming cut 3 bases from V and 4 bases from J; bases unmatched to any gene: 4. This CDR3 region has 15 residues. The germline gives CDR1 SGHTA, CDR2 FQGNSA. The CDR3 protein is CASSFRTGAGNTIYF. CDR3 sequence (DNA): TGTGCCAGCAGCTTCCGGACAGGGGCGGGAAACACCATATATTTT.

The chain combines TRBV6-5 with TRBJ2-7; 7 bases align to TRBD2. The CDR3 sequence is 12 residues long. V lost 7 bases and J lost 2; bases outside the gene matches: 2. Germline CDR1 reads MNHEY; CDR2 reads SVGAGI. The CDR3 loop reads CASKRGTYEQYF. CDR3 in DNA: TGTGCCAGCAAGCGGGGAACCTACGAGCAGTACTTC.

This clone showed up just once. The chain recombines TRBV19 with TRBJ1-2; 9 bases map to TRBD1. The length of the CDR3 is 16 residues. The V gene end was trimmed by 3 bases and the J gene end by 7 bases; junction bases not matched to a gene: 12. Germline CDR1 and CDR2: LNHDA and SQIVND (reference sequence). The CDR3 region has the DNA TGTGCCAGTAGTATCTCGGGGACAGGGTATCGTCGTGGCTACACCTTC. This gives the protein CASSISGTGYRRGYTF.

The genes are TRBV7-9 and TRBJ1-5, with D hard to call. There are 14 residues in the CDR3. Germline V gene data show CDR1 as SEHNR and CDR2 as FQNEAQ (reference sequence). V dropped 2 bases and J dropped 0 bases, with 5 bases sitting between them. CDR3 region: CASSLSYSNQPQHF. CDR3 coding DNA: TGTGCCAGCAGCTTATCGTATAGCAATCAGCCCCAGCATTTT.

In its sample, this clone was seen once. CDR3 DNA sequence: TGCGCCAGCAGCCCCCTAACGGGAGTCACCGGGGAGCTGTTTTTT. Translated, it gives CASSPLTGVTGELFF. The chain combines TRBV5-1 with TRBJ2-2; tentatively, D is TRBD2 (6 bases). V lost 4 bases to trimming and J lost 4 bases, with 14 bases between them. The CDR3 covers 15 residues. Per germline, CDR1 SGHRS and CDR2 YFSETQ.

The rearrangement uses TRBV5-1 and TRBJ2-1; 7 nucleotides agree with TRBD1. This CDR3 is 13 amino acids long. Germline V gene sequence: CDR1 SGHRS, CDR2 YFSETQ. V was clipped by 5 bases and J by 7 bases; unmatched bases: 6. The DNA of the CDR3 is TGCGCCAGCAGGACAGGGTTGAAGAATGAGCAGTTCTTC. Its translation is CASRTGLKNEQFF.